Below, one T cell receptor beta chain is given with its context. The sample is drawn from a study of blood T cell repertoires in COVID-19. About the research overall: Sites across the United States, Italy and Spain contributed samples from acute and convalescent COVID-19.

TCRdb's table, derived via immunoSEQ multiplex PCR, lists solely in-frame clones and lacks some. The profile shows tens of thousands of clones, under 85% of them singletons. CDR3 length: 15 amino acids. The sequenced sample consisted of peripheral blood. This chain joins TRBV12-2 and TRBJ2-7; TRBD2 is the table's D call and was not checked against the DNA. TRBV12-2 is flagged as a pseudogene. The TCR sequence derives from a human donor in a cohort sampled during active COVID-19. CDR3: CASRLYGTSTSEQYF. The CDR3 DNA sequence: TGTGCAAGTCGCTTATACGGGACTAGTACTAGCGAGCAGTACTTC.